Below, 13 T cell receptor beta chains from the same sample are listed, as sequenced in a study of T cells in Graves' hyperthyroidism and ophthalmopathy. Researchers took RNA transcripts and amplified the TCR beta CDR3 regions from them. The HTBI primer set served for first-round RT-PCR of the TCR CDR3. One entry per CDR3 protein, called by TCRdb with MiXCR from the multiplex PCR reads. The table shows 250,000 to 300,000 distinct CDR3 sequences, with about 14% occurring only once. The sample comprised blood. These receptors were obtained from a middle-aged woman with Graves' hyperthyroidism that later progressed to Graves' ophthalmopathy.

This clonotype was detected only a few times. The gene calls are TRBV4-1 and TRBJ1-2, with 9 bases identical to TRBD1. Germline CDR1 reads MGHRA; CDR2 reads YSYEKL. The CDR3 extends over 14 amino acids. V shed 0 bases and J 7 bases; nucleotides not matched to a gene: 3. The CDR3 sequence: CASSQDVTGGGYTF. CDR3 nucleotide sequence: TGCGCCAGCAGCCAAGATGTGACAGGGGGTGGCTACACCTTC.

As to this clonotype: One end of the junction does not line up with germline, which may come from a read error. DNA of the CDR3: TGCGCCGGCAGCTTGAAATGGGGTGGTTTAAGGGGGCAAAGAATTGGCTACACCTTC. Translation gives CAGSLKWGGLRGQRIGYTF. The gene calls are TRBV5-1 and TRBJ1-2; 7 bases match TRBD1. Germline CDR1 SGHRS, CDR2 YFSETQ. The CDR3 has 19 residues.

This clonotype has at least ten counts. The CDR3 loop is CASINTRGSYEQYF. In DNA, the CDR3 is TGTGCCAGCATTAATACCAGGGGCAGCTACGAGCAGTACTTC. The V gene is TRBV2, the J gene TRBJ2-7; D is perhaps TRBD1 (6 bases). Trimming shortened V by 7 bases and J by 3 bases, and 16 bases separated the two germline ends. Germline lookup yields CDR1 SNHLY and CDR2 FYNNEI. This CDR3 spans 14 amino acids.

This clonotype was seen at least ten times. This chain connects TRBV30 to TRBJ2-1; D remains ambiguous. This CDR3 has 13 residues. The V and J ends lost 2 bases and 9 bases respectively, with 14 bases between them. The germline V gene encodes CDR1 GTSNPN and CDR2 SVGIG (reference sequence). The CDR3 region is CAWSSFESGEQFF. Here the CDR3 DNA reads TGTGCCTGGAGTTCTTTCGAGTCGGGTGAGCAGTTCTTC.

The chain carries TRBV10-3 and TRBJ2-1, with 13 nucleotides matching TRBD2. Per the germline V gene, CDR1 is ENHRY and CDR2 is SYGVKD. This CDR3 is 14 amino acids long. V was pared by 7 bases and J by 9 bases, with 6 bases of the junction left unmatched. CDR3 amino acids: CAIKGTSGKGEQFF. CDR3 sequence (DNA): TGTGCCATCAAAGGGACTAGCGGGAAGGGTGAGCAGTTCTTC.

This clonotype was counted at least ten times. The chain combines TRBV10-3 with TRBJ2-1; D tentatively reads TRBD1 or TRBD2 (5 bases each). This CDR3 is 16 amino acids long. The germline V and J ends were trimmed by 6 bases and 0 bases, with 15 bases remaining between them. The germline gives CDR1 ENHRY, CDR2 SYGVKD. CDR3 region: CAIRPAGGTSYNEQFF. The CDR3 DNA follows: TGTGCCATCAGACCCGCCGGTGGGACCTCCTACAATGAGCAGTTCTTC.

This clonotype has ten or more counts. CDR3 region: CASSYSSEQFF. The CDR3 coding sequence is TGTGCCAGCAGTTACTCAAGTGAGCAGTTCTTC. The rearrangement links TRBV6-6 to TRBJ2-1, with D unresolved. This CDR3 is 11 amino acids long. The germline V gene has CDR1 MNHNY and CDR2 SVGAGI (reference sequence). Deletions cut 0 bases from V and 9 bases from J, with 3 bases between.

This clonotype has a handful of counts. Being one base from a much bigger clone, this may be a read error. This rearrangement joins TRBV18 to TRBJ2-7, with D maybe TRBD1 (6 bases). The germline V gene encodes CDR1 KGHSH and CDR2 LQKENI. There are 13 residues in the CDR3. CDR3 bases: TGTGCCAGCTCACCCGGGGACAACTACGAGCAGCACTTC. Translating it yields CASSPGDNYEQHF. Looking up the rest from reference TRBV18 and TRBJ2-7 gives the full variable domain: NAGVMQNPRHLVRRRGQEARLRCSPMKGHSHVYWYRQLPEEGLKFMVYLQKENIIDESGMPKERFSAEFPKEGPSILRIQQVVRGDSAAYFCASSPGDNYEQHFGPGTRLTVT.

The chain carries TRBV6-2 or TRBV6-3 and TRBJ2-3; D call uncertain. Germline V gives CDR1 MNHEY, CDR2 SVGEGT. The CDR3 spans 18 residues. Trimming left V 7 bases short and J 0 bases short, with 23 bases between. The DNA of the CDR3 is TGTGCCAGCAAAAGAACAGTGTTGCGGCGAAATAGCACAGATACGCAGTATTTT. This sequence encodes CASKRTVLRRNSTDTQYF.

Notes on this clonotype: Just one base apart from a much larger clone, this may be a read error. The chain couples TRBV6-1 to TRBJ1-5; no clear D gene. V lost 10 bases to trimming and J lost 5 bases, with 27 bases between them. This CDR3 region has 17 residues. Looked up from germline, CDR1 is MNHNS and CDR2 is SASEGT. The CDR3 spells CANTGLGPILFDQPQHF. DNA for the CDR3: TGTGCCAACACGGGATTAGGTCCCATCCTGTTCGATCAGCCCCAGCATTTT.

This clonotype was counted ten times or more. The V and J genes are TRBV28 and TRBJ2-7, with TRBD2 matching 7 bases. This CDR3 spans 14 amino acids. With 2 bases clipped from V and 2 bases from J, the junction kept 3 bases outside the gene matches. Germline V gives CDR1 MDHEN, CDR2 SYDVKM. The CDR3 is CASSLSGAPYEQYF. In DNA form, the CDR3 reads TGTGCCAGCAGTTTAAGCGGGGCCCCCTACGAGCAGTACTTC.

This clonotype was counted at least ten times. The gene calls are TRBV13 and TRBJ1-1; D is ambiguous. Between the trimmed V and J ends, which lost 5 bases and 5 bases, there was a span of 18 bases. CDR1 is PRHDT, CDR2 FYEKMQ, per germline (reference sequence). The CDR3 loop spans 15 amino acids. CDR3 sequence (DNA): TGTGCCAGCAGCCACGGTGGAGGTATGATGACTGAAGCTTTCTTT. This codes for CASSHGGGMMTEAFF.

In its sample, this clonotype was seen once. A read error may be the cause here, since a much bigger clone is one base away. J is TRBJ2-7 and V is TRBV6-6, with D hard to call. The CDR3 covers 15 residues. Germline V gene sequence: CDR1 MNHNY, CDR2 SVGAGI (reference sequence). The chain's CDR3 is CAGSYSGSSGYEQYF. CDR3 in DNA: TGTGCCGGCAGTTACTCGGGCTCTTCCGGCTACGAGCAGTACTTC.